Listed here are 31 T cell receptor beta chains from one sample, sequenced in a study of beta chain features in type 1 diabetes. Expressed TCRB transcripts got sequenced, as all isolated RNA was reverse transcribed. Assay used: immunoSEQ multiplex PCR; TCRdb lists only in-frame clones, some missing. The data show 600,000 to 700,000 clones, with about an eighth seen just once and more than 0.1% held by the top ten. General study findings and limits: Shorter TCRB CDR3s, moderately but significantly so, marked every one of the four CD4+ subsets in Type 1 diabetes patients.

These receptors' antigens are unknown. The sample comprised naive CD4+ T cells from blood. The receptors were sampled from a young man with type 1 diabetes.

V is TRBV9 and J is TRBJ1-4; D possibly corresponds to TRBD1 (5 bases). Germline V gene sequence: CDR1 SGDLS, CDR2 YYNGEE. This CDR3 has 15 amino acids. Trimming removed 1 base at V and 8 bases at J, with 15 bases between. The CDR3 nucleotides are TGTGCCAGCAGCGTATCCCCCACAGGCCAAGAAAAACTGTTTTTT. This gives the protein CASSVSPTGQEKLFF. Complete variable domain (other parts from reference TRBV9 and TRBJ1-4): DSGVTQTPKHLITATGQRVTLRCSPRSGDLSVYWYQQSLDQGLQFLIQYYNGEERAKGNILERFSAQQFPDLHSELNLSSLELGDSALYFCASSVSPTGQEKLFFGSGTQLSVL.

The V and J genes are TRBV19 and TRBJ2-7; D is possibly TRBD1 (6 bases). From germline, CDR1 is LNHDA and CDR2 SQIVND (reference sequence). The ends were cut back, 5 bases at V and 0 bases at J, with 11 bases in the middle. The CDR3 is made up of 14 amino acids. The CDR3 region is CASSQRGNSYEQYF. CDR3 DNA sequence: TGTGCCAGTAGTCAAAGGGGGAACTCCTACGAGCAGTACTTC.

The chain combines TRBV29-1 with TRBJ1-1; 7 bases are shared with TRBD1. CDR1 is SQVTM and CDR2 is ANQGSEA in the germline V gene. Trimming took 0 bases from V and 3 from J; bases not matched to a gene: 7. The CDR3 length is 15 residues. This chain's CDR3 is CSVEDRQGSHTEAFF. The CDR3 DNA sequence: TGCAGCGTTGAAGATCGACAGGGATCCCACACTGAAGCTTTCTTT.

This clone was counted between two and nine times. The chain combines TRBV7-9 with TRBJ2-3; maybe TRBD1 (6 bases). This CDR3 has 14 amino acids. Germline-derived CDR1 and CDR2 are SEHNR and FQNEAQ (reference sequence). Trimming removed 3 bases at V and 4 bases at J, with 11 bases between. The CDR3 DNA follows: TGTGCCAGCAGCTTCGAGGGGGATCCAGATACGCAGTATTTT. Amino acids: CASSFEGDPDTQYF.

The chain carries TRBV9 and TRBJ2-5; D not certain. This CDR3 region has 15 residues. Deletions cut 2 bases from V and 5 bases from J, with 16 bases between. In germline, CDR1 is SGDLS, CDR2 YYNGEE. DNA for the CDR3: TGTGCCAGCAGCGTTTCCAGCCATTATTTGGAGACCCAGTACTTC. It is translated as CASSVSSHYLETQYF. The full variable domain, rest sourced from reference TRBV9 and TRBJ2-5, is DSGVTQTPKHLITATGQRVTLRCSPRSGDLSVYWYQQSLDQGLQFLIQYYNGEERAKGNILERFSAQQFPDLHSELNLSSLELGDSALYFCASSVSSHYLETQYFGPGTRLLVL.

V is TRBV7-2 and J is TRBJ2-5; 11 bases are a match to TRBD2. CDR1 SGHTA and CDR2 FQGNSA come from the germline V gene. The CDR3 extends over 16 amino acids. V was clipped by 5 bases and J by 5 bases; unmatched bases: 10. This CDR3 is CASSLGVSGGEETQYF. DNA for the CDR3: TGTGCCAGCAGCCTCGGAGTTAGCGGGGGGGAGGAGACCCAGTACTTC.

The table lists this clone with a few counts. The V call is TRBV5-6, the J call TRBJ1-2; D unresolved. V lost 4 bases, J lost 3 bases, and 10 bases lay in between. The CDR3 length is 13 residues. Germline CDR1 and CDR2: SGHDT and YYEEEE. CDR3 DNA: TGTGCCAGCAGCCGGTGGGGTGACTATGGCTACACCTTC. Amino acid sequence: CASSRWGDYGYTF.

The chain uses TRBV6-5 and TRBJ1-1; tentative D call: TRBD1 (5 bases). Germline loops: CDR1 MNHEY, CDR2 SVGAGI. The CDR3 sequence is 13 residues long. The V gene lost 8 bases and the J gene lost 2 bases, with 12 bases spanning the gap. CDR3 DNA: TGTGCCAGCGGGCCTCAGGGAAACACTGAAGCTTTCTTT. It translates to CASGPQGNTEAFF.

V is TRBV14 and J is TRBJ2-1; possibly TRBD2 for D (6 bases). The V end was cut by 1 base, the J end by 1 base, with 11 bases between. Germline-derived CDR1 and CDR2 are SGHDN and FVKESK. The CDR3 length is 16 residues. The CDR3 protein is CASSQVGGRSYNEQFF. DNA of the CDR3: TGTGCCAGCAGCCAAGTGGGGGGACGGTCCTACAATGAGCAGTTCTTC.

This clone showed up just a few times. This sequence joins TRBV10-3 and TRBJ2-7, with D perhaps matching TRBD1 (6 bases). The V and J ends lost 5 bases and 4 bases respectively, with 9 bases between them. Germline lookup yields CDR1 ENHRY and CDR2 SYGVKD. CDR3 length: 12 residues. CDR3 sequence: CAISQGTYEQYF. The CDR3 nucleotides are TGTGCCATCAGTCAGGGGACGTACGAGCAGTACTTC.

This clone has just a few counts. The V gene is TRBV9, the J gene TRBJ2-1; the D gene is possibly TRBD1 (6 bases). The germline CDR1 and CDR2 sequences are SGDLS and YYNGEE. The germline V and J ends were trimmed by 4 bases and 8 bases, with 19 bases remaining between them. The CDR3 runs 15 residues. CDR3 sequence (DNA): TGTGCCAGCAGCACCTGGGACAACCCCTTCGATGAGCAGTTCTTC. Translation: CASSTWDNPFDEQFF.

This clone was seen more than once but under ten times. The chain couples TRBV25-1 to TRBJ2-7; 8 bases align to TRBD1. Trimming cost V 3 bases and J 5 bases; bases outside gene matches: 9. This CDR3 has 15 amino acids. The germline V gene has CDR1 MGHDK and CDR2 SYGVNS. CDR3 DNA: TGTGCCAGCAGTGATAGGTTTGGACAGGGAGACGAGCAGTACTTC. This encodes CASSDRFGQGDEQYF.

This rearrangement joins TRBV28 to TRBJ2-7; D gene ambiguous. The CDR3 extends over 11 amino acids. V gave up 3 bases and J gave up 7 bases, with 7 bases separating them. Germline lookup yields CDR1 MDHEN and CDR2 SYDVKM. The CDR3 here is CASSFSLEQYF. As DNA, the CDR3 is TGTGCCAGCAGTTTTTCCCTAGAGCAGTACTTC. Full variable domain (missing parts from reference TRBV28 and TRBJ2-7): DVKVTQSSRYLVKRTGEKVFLECVQDMDHENMFWYRQDPGLGLRLIYFSYDVKMKEKGDIPEGYSVSREKKERFSLILESASTNQTSMYLCASSFSLEQYFGPGTRLTVT.

This clone showed up just a few times. V and J are TRBV6-6 and TRBJ1-5; D call uncertain. The germline CDR1 and CDR2 sequences are MNHNY and SVGAGI (reference sequence). Trimming cost V 2 bases and J 1 base, with 3 bases left between them. The CDR3 covers 13 residues. The CDR3 DNA is TGTGCCAGCAGTTACGAGAGCAATCAGCCCCAGCATTTT. Protein: CASSYESNQPQHF.

This clone came up a few times. The J gene is TRBJ1-2, the V gene TRBV10-3; D remains unclear. Germline values: CDR1 ENHRY, CDR2 SYGVKD. The ends were cut back, 3 bases at V and 4 bases at J, with 12 bases in the middle. There are 14 residues in the CDR3. The CDR3 DNA follows: TGTGCCATCAGTGACCCCTCGGATCTCTATGGCTACACCTTC. It translates to CAISDPSDLYGYTF.

This clone was observed a few times. The chain is built from TRBV12-5 and TRBJ2-1; D gene ambiguous. Trimming removed 0 bases at V and 6 bases at J, with 9 bases between. Germline V gene data show CDR1 as LGHNT and CDR2 as FRNRAP. This CDR3 has 14 amino acids. CDR3 coding DNA: TGTGCTAGTGGTTTGGTACAGCCTCCCAATGAGCAGTTCTTC. As protein: CASGLVQPPNEQFF.

This clone was observed a handful of times. The chain couples TRBV5-1 to TRBJ2-2, with D unresolved. Per germline, CDR1 SGHRS and CDR2 YFSETQ. The V gene lost 0 bases and the J gene lost 5 bases, with 11 bases spanning the gap. The CDR3 spans 15 residues. CDR3 protein: CASSLELWVTGELFF. The CDR3 nucleotides are TGCGCCAGCAGCTTGGAACTCTGGGTAACCGGGGAGCTGTTTTTT. Full variable domain (outside the CDR3, taken from reference TRBV5-1 and TRBJ2-2): KAGVTQTPRYLIKTRGQQVTLSCSPISGHRSVSWYQQTPGQGLQFLFEYFSETQRNKGNFPGRFSGRQFSNSRSEMNVSTLELGDSALYLCASSLELWVTGELFFGEGSRLTVL.

This clone has only a few counts. V is TRBV14 and J is TRBJ2-1, with D unresolved. Germline CDR1 reads SGHDN; CDR2 reads FVKESK. The CDR3 is 12 residues long. The V end was cut by 5 bases, the J end by 3 bases, with 5 bases between. CDR3 coding DNA: TGTGCCAGCAGCGTCAACTACAATGAGCAGTTCTTC. The encoded protein is CASSVNYNEQFF.

The chain is built from TRBV6-5 and TRBJ2-7, with TRBD2 matching 9 bases. CDR1 MNHEY and CDR2 SVGAGI come from the germline V gene. The J segment lost 1 base and the V segment lost 5 bases, leaving 6 bases of the junction unmatched. This CDR3 region has 15 residues. The CDR3 sequence is CASSPAGGLSYEQYF. CDR3 nucleotide sequence: TGTGCCAGCAGTCCAGCGGGGGGACTGTCCTACGAGCAGTACTTC.

The CDR3 bases are TGTGCCAGCAGCCGTACGGGACTAGCGGGGGATACGCAGTATTTT. It encodes CASSRTGLAGDTQYF. This sequence joins TRBV7-2 and TRBJ2-3; 13 bases align to TRBD2. Germline lookup yields CDR1 SGHTA and CDR2 FQGNSA. This CDR3 spans 15 amino acids. The V gene end was trimmed by 5 bases and the J gene end by 6 bases; junction bases not matched to a gene: 5.

In its sample, this clone was seen a few times. This chain connects TRBV5-1 to TRBJ1-5; tentative D call: TRBD1 (6 bases). This CDR3 contains 15 residues. The V end lost 0 bases, the J end lost 3 bases, and 10 bases lay between the germline ends. CDR1 and CDR2 from the germline V gene are SGHRS and YFSETQ. The CDR3 DNA sequence: TGCGCCAGCAGCTTGGGAGGGGGTCCCAATCAGCCCCAGCATTTT. This sequence encodes CASSLGGGPNQPQHF.

This clone has a handful of counts. V and J are TRBV18 and TRBJ2-3, with D tentatively TRBD1 (6 bases). Trimming stripped 2 bases from V and 5 bases from J, with 14 bases between. The CDR3 is 15 amino acids. In germline, CDR1 is KGHSH, CDR2 LQKENI. In DNA form, the CDR3 reads TGTGCCAGCTCACCAAGACAGGTGGCTTTAGATACGCAGTATTTT. This encodes CASSPRQVALDTQYF.

The chain uses TRBV7-2 and TRBJ1-5, with D hard to call. There are 14 residues in the CDR3. Germline V gene data show CDR1 as SGHTA and CDR2 as FQGNSA. V dropped 1 base and J dropped 2 bases, with 6 bases sitting between them. The CDR3 DNA follows: TGTGCCAGCAGCTTAGACAACGGCAATCAGCCCCAGCATTTT. It encodes CASSLDNGNQPQHF.

The chain has TRBV10-3 and TRBJ2-7, with 7 bases fitting TRBD1. After removal of 5 bases from V and 7 bases from J, the junction contained 5 bases not matched to a gene. The CDR3 has 12 residues. The germline CDR1 and CDR2 sequences are ENHRY and SYGVKD. The CDR3 nucleotides read TGTGCCATCAGTACGCAGGGGGATGAGCAGTACTTC. It translates to CAISTQGDEQYF.

As concerns this clone: Different DNA sequences within this sample yield the same CDR3. The chain is built from TRBV30 and TRBJ2-1; D call uncertain. With 5 bases removed from V and 0 bases from J, the gap between germline ends came to 11 bases. This CDR3 contains 14 residues. The germline V gene has CDR1 GTSNPN and CDR2 SVGIG (reference sequence). The CDR3 DNA sequence: TGTGCCTGGGACGGCCGGAGCTCCTACAATGAGCAGTTCTTC. Translating it yields CAWDGRSSYNEQFF.

The chain joins TRBV7-2 to TRBJ2-5, with TRBD2 identical over 8 bases. V trimming: 4 bases; J trimming: 5 bases; junction bases outside the gene matches: 9. The CDR3 loop spans 15 amino acids. CDR1 is SGHTA and CDR2 is FQGNSA in the germline V gene. CDR3 sequence: CASSSVAGRGETQYF. In DNA form, the CDR3 reads TGTGCCAGCAGCTCAGTAGCGGGGCGTGGTGAGACCCAGTACTTC. The full variable domain, in which reference TRBV7-2 and TRBJ2-5 provide the parts outside the CDR3, is GAGVSQSPSNKVTEKGKDVELRCDPISGHTALYWYRQSLGQGLEFLIYFQGNSAPDKSGLPSDRFSAERTGGSVSTLTIQRTQQEDSAVYLCASSSVAGRGETQYFGPGTRLLVL.

The V call is TRBV28, the J call TRBJ2-7; TRBD1 is a possible D gene (5 bases). Germline values: CDR1 MDHEN, CDR2 SYDVKM. Trimming stripped 7 bases from V and 3 bases from J, with 13 bases between. The length of the CDR3 is 13 residues. The CDR3 nucleotides read TGTGCCAGCAACGCCCAGGGTATCTACGAGCAGTACTTC. Translation: CASNAQGIYEQYF. Together with reference TRBV28 and TRBJ2-7, the CDR3 gives the full variable domain: DVKVTQSSRYLVKRTGEKVFLECVQDMDHENMFWYRQDPGLGLRLIYFSYDVKMKEKGDIPEGYSVSREKKERFSLILESASTNQTSMYLCASNAQGIYEQYFGPGTRLTVT.

There are a few counts of this clone. V usage is TRBV15 and J usage is TRBJ1-1; D may be TRBD1 (5 bases). The CDR3 sequence is 17 residues long. V lost 6 bases to trimming and J lost 3 bases, with 23 bases between them. Per germline, CDR1 LNHNV and CDR2 YYDKDF (reference sequence). The CDR3 is CATRTMQRTGVYTEAFF. In DNA form, the CDR3 reads TGTGCCACCAGAACTATGCAAAGAACGGGGGTTTACACTGAAGCTTTCTTT.

This clone came up a few times. The rearrangement uses TRBV7-9 and TRBJ1-4, with 7 bases aligning to TRBD1. The germline CDR1 and CDR2 sequences are SEHNR and FQNEAQ (reference sequence). This CDR3 contains 14 residues. J gave up 12 bases and V 2 bases, and 9 bases lay outside the gene matches. CDR3 in DNA: TGTGCCAGCAGCTTACAGGGGGAATCAACGGAACTGTTTTTT. Translation gives CASSLQGESTELFF.

Remarks on this clone: Other DNA variants within this sample encode the same CDR3. The rearrangement joins TRBV18 to TRBJ1-1; the D gene is possibly TRBD1 (5 bases). Germline V gene sequence: CDR1 KGHSH, CDR2 LQKENI. V lost 1 base and J 1 base, leaving 7 bases between the germline ends. The CDR3 loop spans 14 amino acids. The CDR3 DNA reads as TGTGCCAGCTCACCACAAGGGGAGAACACTGAAGCTTTCTTT. It specifies CASSPQGENTEAFF.

This clone was seen only a few times. The same CDR3 also results from other DNA sequences found in this sample. The V call is TRBV5-1, the J call TRBJ2-5; D perhaps matches TRBD1 (6 bases). V was shortened by 2 bases and J by 4 bases, with 12 bases between the two germline ends. The CDR3 sequence is 14 residues long. Germline V lookup: CDR1 SGHRS, CDR2 YFSETQ. CDR3 protein: CASSFGTSGETQYF. In DNA form, the CDR3 reads TGCGCCAGCAGCTTCGGGACATCCGGAGAGACCCAGTACTTC.